This TCR beta chain was sequenced during a study of cytomegalovirus exposure and HLA in healthy donors. Broader study findings: Researchers counted around 180 TCR beta chains as cytomegalovirus-associated.

Nominal health characterized the donors when sampled, though unrecorded immune exposures were likely. The PCR used 60 Vbeta and 13 Jbeta primers. Repertoires were generated with immunoSEQ multiplex PCR, while TCRdb's copy carries only in-frame clones and drops some. This sample has tens of thousands of clones, with around three fifths found just once. This CDR3 contains 15 residues. CDR1 and CDR2 from the germline V gene are KGHSH and LQKENI. V was shortened by 0 bases and J by 0 bases, with 6 bases between the two germline ends. About this clone: The target antigen is unknown.

The chain carries TRBV18 and TRBJ1-5, with a weak D call TRBD1 (6 bases). This receptor was obtained from a woman in her forties or fifties in good health and CMV-seropositive. The sequenced sample consisted of PBMCs. The CDR3 coding sequence is TGTGCCAGCTCACCACCGACAGGTAGCAATCAGCCCCAGCATTTT. Residues: CASSPPTGSNQPQHF. Combining the CDR3 with reference TRBV18 and TRBJ1-5 gives the whole variable domain NAGVMQNPRHLVRRRGQEARLRCSPMKGHSHVYWYRQLPEEGLKFMVYLQKENIIDESGMPKERFSAEFPKEGPSILRIQQVVRGDSAAYFCASSPPTGSNQPQHFGDGTRLSIL.